This T cell receptor beta chain is drawn from a study of human T cells and chemical hapten exposure. Study-wide context: DPC 0.01% went on the upper back by patch test, with reading at 6 days. Study-level results: Alopecia affected the donors, so their immune response may differ from healthy people's.

Concerning this clonotype itself: Its antigen is undetermined.

What the library attached to individual cDNA molecules were unique molecular identifiers. MiXCR, run by TCRdb on the RACE reads, gives a single entry per CDR3 protein. The sample yields 210,000 or so distinct CDR3 sequences, about 25% seen once. Sample time point: patch test 3, about 24 weeks after DPC sensitization. Treatment indicated: therapeutic diphenylcyclopropenone sensitization with weekly scalp DPC. J gave up 5 bases and V 5 bases, and 7 bases lay outside the gene matches. The CDR3 has 15 residues. The V call is TRBV12-3 or TRBV12-4, the J call TRBJ2-1, with 9 bases fitting TRBD2. The origin of this receptor is a woman in her thirties or forties with alopecia areata. Some clones in this sample may be carry-over from other donors' samples. The material was whole blood, obtained in connection with sensitization to the hapten diphenylcyclopropenone (DPC). The CDR3 DNA sequence: TGTGCCAGCAGTCATAGCGGGAGTCCAAACAATGAGCAGTTCTTC. Translating it yields CASSHSGSPNNEQFF.